The rows below give T cell receptor beta chains drawn from one sample of a study of T cells after posttransplantation cyclophosphamide. The method was immunoSEQ multiplex PCR; TCRdb's version includes in-frame clones alone and lacks a portion of them. The sample contains about 14,000 clones, none occurring once; under 30% lies in the top ten. Sequenced material: PBMCs, taken around 1,100 days after allogeneic stem cell transplant with posttransplant cyclophosphamide. The receptors come from a female patient aged 40 to 50 who received an allogeneic stem cell transplant from a related donor, was CMV-positive, and had no GVHD. Among the T cells, some may be from the graft donor. CDR3s include the opening cysteine and the closing phenylalanine or tryptophan. A D gene is named only where the DNA matches it firmly. Where a row states a size, it is once, few, many or the class of an expanded clone; other rows omit it.

j_call | d_call | clone_size | v_call | cdr3_aa | cdr3_nt
TRBJ1-6 | TRBD1 | many | TRBV2 | CATYRTGIDNSPLHF | TGTGCCACCTATAGGACAGGGATTGATAATTCACCCCTCCACTTT
TRBJ1-2 | NA | many | TRBV5-1 | CASSLGQGTNYGYTF | TGCGCCAGCAGCTTGGGGCAGGGGACTAACTATGGCTACACCTTC
TRBJ2-1 | TRBD2 | few | TRBV4-1 | CASSQTAGGPYNEQFF | TGCGCCAGCAGCCAAACAGCGGGGGGGCCCTACAATGAGCAGTTCTTC
TRBJ2-7 | TRBD1 | few | TRBV18 | CASSPGTGKREQYF | TGTGCCAGCTCACCCGGGACAGGAAAGCGCGAGCAGTACTTC
TRBJ1-1 | TRBD1 | many | TRBV11-3 | CASSLSSMGQRNTEAFF | TGTGCCAGCAGCTTATCCTCTATGGGACAGCGGAACACTGAAGCTTTCTTT
TRBJ1-1 | NA | many | TRBV5-8 | CASSWIAVRTLEAFF | TGTGCCAGCAGCTGGATTGCGGTCCGTACACTGGAAGCTTTCTTT
TRBJ1-3 | NA | many | TRBV4-2 | CASSQDPGEGNTIYF | TGTGCCAGCAGCCAAGACCCAGGGGAAGGAAACACCATATATTTT
TRBJ1-5 | TRBD1 | many | TRBV25-1 | CSHWDRPNSNQPQHF | TGTTCTCACTGGGACAGGCCTAATAGCAATCAGCCCCAGCATTTT
TRBJ2-3 | TRBD2 | many | TRBV4-1 | CASSHIAGPSTDTQYF | TGCGCCAGCAGCCACATAGCGGGGCCTAGCACAGATACGCAGTATTTT
TRBJ1-1 | NA | NA | TRBV11-2 | CASSLAGNLNTEAFF | TGTGCCAGCAGCTTGGCGGGCAACCTGAACACTGAAGCTTTCTTT
TRBJ2-2 | TRBD1 | many | TRBV4-2 | CASSQPTGVGGELFF | TGTGCCAGCAGCCAGCCTACAGGGGTTGGCGGGGAGCTGTTTTTT
TRBJ2-3 | NA | many | TRBV4-3 | CASSQEGTSTDTQYF | TGCGCCAGCAGCCAGGAGGGGACTAGCACAGATACGCAGTATTTT
TRBJ2-2 | NA | many | TRBV27 | CASSFLGTTGELFF | TGTGCCAGCAGTTTTCTGGGGACAACCGGGGAGCTGTTTTTT
TRBJ1-5 | TRBD1 | medium-sized | TRBV28 | CASSRSPREGARQPQHF | TGTGCCAGCAGTCGGAGCCCCCGGGAGGGGGCGAGACAGCCCCAGCATTTT
TRBJ1-2 | NA | many | TRBV5-4 | CASSFEGANYGYTF | TGTGCCAGCAGTTTTGAGGGAGCTAACTATGGCTACACCTTC
TRBJ2-1 | TRBD2 | many | TRBV18 | CASSPSSGGLRPYNEQFF | TGTGCCAGCTCACCTTCTAGCGGGGGGTTGAGGCCCTACAATGAGCAGTTCTTC
TRBJ2-7 | TRBD1 | many | TRBV11-3 | CASSRGQGEYEQYF | TGTGCCAGCAGCCGGGGACAGGGGGAATACGAGCAGTACTTC
TRBJ1-6 | NA | many | TRBV2 | CASSDGGMTDFRNSPLHF | TGTGCCAGCAGTGATGGGGGGATGACAGATTTCAGGAATTCACCCCTCCACTTT
TRBJ1-1 | NA | many | TRBV5-1 | CASSFAGADTEAFF | TGCGCCAGCAGCTTTGCAGGGGCGGACACTGAAGCTTTCTTT
TRBJ1-2 | NA | many | TRBV15 | CATSRDRGVINYGYTF | TGTGCCACCAGCAGAGATCGCGGGGTGATCAACTATGGCTACACCTTC
TRBJ2-1 | NA | many | TRBV19 | CASSIIRLTRSNEQFF | TGTGCCAGTAGTATAATAAGACTAACCCGATCCAATGAGCAGTTCTTC
TRBJ2-3 | NA | NA | TRBV2 | CASRNQTGTDTQYF | TGTGCCAGCAGGAATCAGACAGGCACAGATACGCAGTATTTT
TRBJ1-2 | TRBD1 | few | TRBV11-1 | CASSLLQGTYTF | TGTGCCAGCAGCTTATTACAGGGGACCTACACCTTC
TRBJ1-3 | TRBD1 | medium-sized | TRBV7-2 | CASSLYLAGGSGNTIYF | TGTGCCAGCAGCTTATACTTGGCAGGGGGCTCTGGAAACACCATATATTTT
TRBJ1-3 | TRBD1 | many | TRBV7-9 | CASSSPTQGGSGNTIYF | TGTGCCAGCAGCTCCCCGACACAGGGGGGCTCTGGAAACACCATATATTTT
TRBJ2-3 | NA | many | TRBV5-1 | CASSLGPEAFGDTQYF | TGCGCCAGCAGCTTGGGGCCGGAGGCGTTTGGAGATACGCAGTATTTT
TRBJ1-4 | NA | many | TRBV9 | CASSVAWIGAELFF | TGTGCCAGCAGCGTAGCTTGGATAGGTGCGGAACTGTTTTTT
TRBJ1-1 | TRBD1 | few | TRBV7-3 | CASSLTSGTGAEAFF | TGTGCCAGCAGCTTAACGTCCGGGACAGGGGCCGAAGCTTTCTTT
TRBJ2-2 | TRBD2 | few | TRBV6-6 | CASERGLFGTGELFF | TGTGCCTCTGAGCGGGGGCTTTTCGGAACCGGGGAGCTGTTTTTT
TRBJ1-2 | NA | many | TRBV19 | CASSTSGLLNYGYTF | TGTGCCAGTAGCACCTCAGGGCTGCTAAACTATGGCTACACCTTC
TRBJ1-6 | NA | many | TRBV18 | CASSLLPTVPESSYNSPLHF | TGTGCCAGCTCACTTCTTCCGACAGTCCCTGAGAGCTCCTATAATTCACCCCTCCACTTT
TRBJ1-3 | NA | many | TRBV5-4 | CASSLAGVGNTIYF | TGTGCCAGCAGCTTGGCCGGGGTTGGAAACACCATATATTTT
TRBJ1-1 | NA | medium-sized | TRBV28 | CASSPGRGEAFF | TGTGCCAGCAGTCCCGGGAGGGGGGAAGCTTTCTTT
TRBJ2-2 | NA | many | TRBV7-2 | CASRGTRVPTGELFF | TGTGCCAGCAGGGGGACACGAGTCCCCACCGGGGAGCTGTTTTTT
TRBJ2-3 | NA | NA | TRBV9 | CASSPGQLVRDTQYF | TGTGCCAGCAGCCCTGGACAGCTGGTACGAGATACGCAGTATTTT
TRBJ2-1 | NA | many | TRBV9 | CASSVGTETYNEQFF | TGTGCCAGCAGCGTAGGGACAGAAACCTACAATGAGCAGTTCTTC